What follows are 13 T cell receptor beta chains derived from one specimen sequenced in a study of cytomegalovirus exposure and HLA in healthy donors. Profiled with immunoSEQ multiplex PCR; TCRdb holds only in-frame clones, not every one. The sample consists of under 100,000 clones, around 96% of them appearing once. The sequencing input was PBMCs. The origin of the receptors is a woman between 18 and 29 years old in good health and CMV-seronegative.

The V call is TRBV2, the J call TRBJ1-1, with a possible D match to TRBD1 (6 bases). From germline, CDR1 is SNHLY and CDR2 FYNNEI. This CDR3 has 14 residues. The V and J ends lost 4 bases and 4 bases respectively, with 13 bases between them. The CDR3 DNA is TGTGCCAGCAGTGTGGCAGGGGTAGGCACTGAAGCTTTCTTT. Protein sequence: CASSVAGVGTEAFF.

V is TRBV6-6 and J is TRBJ2-3; 7 bases line up with TRBD2. The CDR3 has 15 residues. CDR1 is MNHNY, CDR2 SVGAGI, per germline (reference sequence). After removal of 4 bases from V and 2 bases from J, the junction contained 6 bases not matched to a gene. The CDR3 nucleotides read TGTGCCAGCAGTTCGACTAGCTGGATCACAGATACGCAGTATTTT. Translated, it gives CASSSTSWITDTQYF.

The genes are TRBV14 and TRBJ1-2, with D unresolved. Trimming took off 3 bases at V and 6 bases at J, with 8 bases between the two ends. The CDR3 runs 12 residues. Germline V gene data show CDR1 as SGHDN and CDR2 as FVKESK. CDR3 region: CASSQVTHGYTF. CDR3 coding DNA: TGTGCCAGCAGCCAGGTGACTCATGGCTACACCTTC.

This chain links TRBV5-1 with TRBJ2-7; 13 bases match TRBD2. V lost 4 bases, J lost 7 bases, and 5 bases stayed unmatched. The CDR3 runs 14 residues. CDR1 and CDR2 (germline): SGHRS, YFSETQ. The CDR3 DNA follows: TGCGCCAGCAGCCCCTCGGGACTAGCGGGAGAGCAGTACTTC. Its translation: CASSPSGLAGEQYF. Complete variable domain (other parts from reference TRBV5-1 and TRBJ2-7): KAGVTQTPRYLIKTRGQQVTLSCSPISGHRSVSWYQQTPGQGLQFLFEYFSETQRNKGNFPGRFSGRQFSNSRSEMNVSTLELGDSALYLCASSPSGLAGEQYFGPGTRLTVT.

The chain carries TRBV2 and TRBJ1-6; tentative D call: TRBD1 (5 bases). The CDR3 runs to 14 residues. The germline gives CDR1 SNHLY, CDR2 FYNNEI. Trimming took 6 bases from V and 6 from J, leaving 12 bases between them. The CDR3 is CASRLGLSNSPLHF. The CDR3 region has the DNA TGTGCCAGCAGGTTGGGACTATCTAATTCACCCCTCCACTTT.

The chain joins TRBV13 to TRBJ2-2; no definite D call. This CDR3 contains 14 residues. CDR1 and CDR2 (germline): PRHDT, FYEKMQ (reference sequence). V lost 5 bases and J lost 5, with 12 bases in between. CDR3 region: CASSPSPSTGELFF. CDR3 coding DNA: TGTGCCAGCAGCCCTTCACCGAGTACCGGGGAGCTGTTTTTT.

The V call is TRBV9, the J call TRBJ2-1; 7 nucleotides line up with TRBD2. The ends lost 6 bases at V and 9 bases at J; junction bases unmatched: 12. The CDR3 spans 14 residues. Germline V gene lookup returns CDR1 SGDLS and CDR2 YYNGEE. This CDR3 is CASNTRGGVGEQFF. The DNA for the CDR3 is TGTGCCAGCAACACCCGGGGAGGGGTGGGTGAGCAGTTCTTC. Filled out from reference TRBV9 and TRBJ2-1, the complete variable domain reads DSGVTQTPKHLITATGQRVTLRCSPRSGDLSVYWYQQSLDQGLQFLIQYYNGEERAKGNILERFSAQQFPDLHSELNLSSLELGDSALYFCASNTRGGVGEQFFGPGTRLTVL.

The chain links TRBV13 to TRBJ2-7, with TRBD1 identical over 8 bases. V lost 4 bases, J lost 5 bases, and 13 bases stayed unmatched. This CDR3 has 16 residues. CDR1 is PRHDT, CDR2 FYEKMQ, per germline (reference sequence). Here the CDR3 reads CASSSPSTGVGHEQYF. For the CDR3, the DNA is TGTGCCAGCAGCTCCCCTTCGACAGGGGTAGGGCACGAGCAGTACTTC.

The chain recombines TRBV6-1 with TRBJ1-5; the D gene is possibly TRBD1 (6 bases). The CDR3 has 16 residues. V lost 4 bases, J lost 1 base, and 14 bases lay in between. The germline gives CDR1 MNHNS, CDR2 SASEGT. CDR3 bases: TGTGCCAGCAGTGGGGCAGGGGCCTCGAGCAATCAGCCCCAGCATTTT. Translating it yields CASSGAGASSNQPQHF.

CDR3 in DNA: TGTGCCAGTAGTCCCAGACTAGCGTCAGTTGTGGAGACCCAGTACTTC. It yields the protein CASSPRLASVVETQYF. V gene TRBV19 combines with J gene TRBJ2-5; 8 positions agree with TRBD2. CDR1 is LNHDA and CDR2 is SQIVND in the germline V gene (reference sequence). The ends lost 5 bases at V and 5 bases at J; junction bases unmatched: 13. The CDR3 covers 16 residues.

As DNA, the CDR3 is TGTGCCAGCTCACGAACGGGGTTCACTGAAGCTTTCTTT. Residues: CASSRTGFTEAFF. The rearrangement links TRBV18 to TRBJ1-1; D gene uncertain. The ends were cut back, 4 bases at V and 4 bases at J, with 10 bases in the middle. The germline V gene has CDR1 KGHSH and CDR2 LQKENI. CDR3 length equals 13 residues.

This rearrangement joins TRBV18 to TRBJ1-3; D ambiguous. V lost 3 bases, J lost 0 bases, and 12 bases lay in between. CDR1 is KGHSH and CDR2 is LQKENI in the germline V gene. The CDR3 runs 16 residues. The CDR3, as DNA: TGTGCCAGCTCACCGAGTGGTGGCGGCTCTGGAAACACCATATATTTT. Translating it yields CASSPSGGGSGNTIYF.

The V gene is TRBV21-1, the J gene TRBJ2-7; whether TRBD2, the table's D call, matches the DNA was not checked. TRBV21-1 counts as a pseudogene. CDR3 length: 15 amino acids. CDR3 sequence reads: CASSKFHGRADEQYF. The CDR3 DNA is TGTGCCAGCAGCAAATTCCACGGGAGAGCCGACGAGCAGTACTTC.